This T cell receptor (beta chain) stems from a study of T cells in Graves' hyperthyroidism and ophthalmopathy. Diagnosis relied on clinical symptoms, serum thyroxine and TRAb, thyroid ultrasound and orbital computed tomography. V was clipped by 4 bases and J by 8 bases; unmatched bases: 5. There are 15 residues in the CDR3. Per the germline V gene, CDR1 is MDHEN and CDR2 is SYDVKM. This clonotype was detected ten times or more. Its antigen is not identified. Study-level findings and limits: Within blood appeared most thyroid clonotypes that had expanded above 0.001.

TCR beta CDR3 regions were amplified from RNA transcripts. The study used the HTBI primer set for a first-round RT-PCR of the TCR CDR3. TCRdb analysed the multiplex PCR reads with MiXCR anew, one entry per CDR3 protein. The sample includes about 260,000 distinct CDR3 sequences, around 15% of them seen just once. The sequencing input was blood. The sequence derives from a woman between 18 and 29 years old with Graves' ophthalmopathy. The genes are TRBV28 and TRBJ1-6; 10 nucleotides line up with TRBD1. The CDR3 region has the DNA TGTGCCAGCAGTTCAGGGACAGGGGATTATTCACCCCTCCACTTT. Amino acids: CASSSGTGDYSPLHF. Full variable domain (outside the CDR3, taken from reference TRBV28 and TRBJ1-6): DVKVTQSSRYLVKRTGEKVFLECVQDMDHENMFWYRQDPGLGLRLIYFSYDVKMKEKGDIPEGYSVSREKKERFSLILESASTNQTSMYLCASSSGTGDYSPLHFGNGTRLTVT.